These 5 T cell receptor beta chains came from one sample sequenced in a study of shared clonotypes between healthy human individuals. Sequenced by immunoSEQ multiplex PCR; TCRdb stores in-frame clones only, minus some. The sample consists of about 2 million clones, approximately 95% of them appearing once. Naive CD8 cells lacked CD45RO and underwent positive selection for CCR7, leaving out terminally differentiated effector memory CD45RA+ cells. Source material: naive CD8+ T cells sorted from blood. The receptors stem from a man younger than 35 in good health.

CDR3 region: CASSGTAYYGYTF. The DNA of the CDR3 is TGTGCCAGCAGCGGGACAGCTTACTATGGCTACACCTTC. The rearrangement links TRBV27 to TRBJ1-2; TRBD1 matches at 7 bases. V shed 6 bases, J shed 3 bases, and the junction held 4 bases outside the gene matches. The CDR3 is 13 amino acids. Germline-derived CDR1 and CDR2 are MNHEY and SMNVEV (reference sequence).

V usage is TRBV7-2 and J usage is TRBJ2-3; TRBD1 matches 9 bases. After removal of 5 bases from V and 5 bases from J, the junction contained 11 bases not matched to a gene. CDR3 length: 16 residues. In germline, CDR1 is SGHTA, CDR2 FQGNSA. The CDR3 here is CASSPGTGGPGDTQYF. CDR3 DNA: TGTGCCAGCAGCCCCGGAACAGGGGGCCCAGGAGATACGCAGTATTTT.

The rearrangement uses TRBV27 and TRBJ2-6; 11 nucleotides line up with TRBD1. The germline V gene encodes CDR1 MNHEY and CDR2 SMNVEV (reference sequence). V shed 8 bases, J shed 2 bases, and the junction held 8 bases outside the gene matches. The length of the CDR3 is 17 residues. DNA of the CDR3: TGTGCCAGCTCCACCCGGGACAGGGGGACTGGGGCCAACGTCCTGACTTTC. Amino acids: CASSTRDRGTGANVLTF.

The chain is built from TRBV11-2 and TRBJ2-7, with D maybe TRBD2 (6 bases). V gave up 3 bases and J gave up 2 bases, with 11 bases separating them. CDR1 is SGHAT, CDR2 FQNNGV, per germline. This CDR3 contains 14 residues. Here the CDR3 DNA reads TGTGCCAGCAGCTTCTTAGCGGACGCCTACGAGCAGTACTTC. It specifies CASSFLADAYEQYF.

The chain employs TRBV7-6 and TRBJ1-3, with unresolved D. The CDR3 loop spans 16 amino acids. Germline V gives CDR1 SGHVS, CDR2 FNYEAQ. Trimming removed 5 bases at V and 2 bases at J, with 16 bases between. In nucleotides, the CDR3 is TGTGCCAGCAGCCCGTATGGTGTGGGGACTGGAAACACCATATATTTT. Translating it yields CASSPYGVGTGNTIYF.